These 5 T cell receptor beta chains share one sample of origin, sequenced in a study of CD8 T cells in Susac syndrome. Reverse transcription of about 0.5 to 1 ug RNA was carried out with random hexamers. A single record per CDR3 protein comes from TCRdb applying MiXCR to the immunoSEQ multiplex PCR reads. The sample holds approximately 190,000 distinct CDR3 sequences, roughly 94% seen once. Input material: CD8+ T cells from PBMCs. All receptors derive from a human donor with Susac syndrome.

The rearrangement joins TRBV18 to TRBJ2-5; a possible D gene is TRBD1 (6 bases). Germline V gives CDR1 KGHSH, CDR2 LQKENI. The CDR3 contains 15 residues. V gave up 1 base and J gave up 1 base, with 10 bases separating them. CDR3 protein: CASSPRQDFQETQYF. In nucleotides, the CDR3 is TGTGCCAGCTCACCACGACAGGACTTCCAAGAGACCCAGTACTTC.

V and J are TRBV2 and TRBJ1-5; D is ambiguous. The CDR3 runs 13 residues. V lost 2 bases and J lost 1, with 3 bases in between. The germline gives CDR1 SNHLY, CDR2 FYNNEI. The CDR3 DNA reads TGTGCCAGCAGTGAAATAAGCAATCAGCCCCAGCATTTT. Protein product: CASSEISNQPQHF.

This clonotype was found a few times. The V and J genes are TRBV12-3 or TRBV12-4 and TRBJ1-5; 11 bases are shared with TRBD1. The CDR3 covers 15 residues. With V trimmed by 6 bases and J by 2 bases, 3 bases remained unmatched. The CDR3, as DNA: TGTGCCAGCAGCCCGGGACAGGGGGGCAATCAGCCCCAGCATTTT. Amino acids: CASSPGQGGNQPQHF.

This clonotype was found a few times. The junction differs from germline at one of its ends, possibly a read error. The rearrangement uses TRBV5-1 and TRBJ2-1; D uncertain. The CDR3 is 12 residues long. Germline V lookup: CDR1 SGHRS, CDR2 YFSETQ. CDR3 amino acids: CASRLADNEQFF. In DNA form, the CDR3 reads TGCGCCAGCAGGTTGGCGGACAATGAGCAGTTCTTC.

The chain links TRBV12-5 to TRBJ1-5, with 7 bases lining up with TRBD1. The CDR3 runs to 17 residues. Unmatched junction bases numbered 12, after V lost 4 bases and J lost 3 bases. Looked up from germline, CDR1 is LGHNT and CDR2 is FRNRAP. The CDR3 DNA sequence: TGTGCTAGTGGTTACCAACCGGGACAGCTGACCAATCAGCCCCAGCATTTT. Its protein product is CASGYQPGQLTNQPQHF.